Listed below are T cell receptor beta chains from one sample, sequenced in a study of T cell changes during pregnancy in multiple sclerosis. The method was immunoSEQ multiplex PCR; TCRdb's version includes in-frame clones alone and lacks a portion of them. Of about 38,000 clones listed, about 95% are singletons. Sequences were derived from CD4+ T cells from peripheral blood mononuclear cells, sampled in the second trimester of pregnancy. These TCRs come from a female donor with multiple sclerosis, enrolled in a pregnancy study. CDR3s include the opening cysteine and the closing phenylalanine or tryptophan. Each record gives: D gene, J gene, clone size, V gene, CDR3 DNA, CDR3 protein. The D gene is left open where the match is weak. Clone size is stated in some rows and not others, as once, few, many or a class when expanded.

>-|TRBJ1-2|-|TRBV7-2
TGTGCCAGCAGCTTAGGCTGGAGTAATGGCTACACCTTC
CASSLGWSNGYTF
>TRBD1|TRBJ1-5|once|TRBV5-3
TGTGCCAGAAGCCATCGACAGGGCCCTTGCAATCAGCCCCAGCATTTT
CARSHRQGPCNQPQHF
>TRBD1|TRBJ2-5|-|TRBV7-2
TGTGCCAGCAGCTTAGTGGACAGGGGAGAGGAGACCCAGTACTTC
CASSLVDRGEETQYF
>TRBD1|TRBJ1-4|-|TRBV29-1
TGCAGCGTTCGACAGGGAAGTAATGAAAAACTGTTTTTT
CSVRQGSNEKLFF
>TRBD2|TRBJ2-5|-|TRBV7-9
TGTGCCAGCAGCTCACTAGCGGGGAAACCGGGGCAAGAGACCCAGTACTTC
CASSSLAGKPGQETQYF
>TRBD1|TRBJ2-3|-|TRBV4-3
TGCGCCAGCAGCCAAGAGTGGGGGACAGGTGACACAGATACGCAGTATTTT
CASSQEWGTGDTDTQYF
>-|TRBJ2-1|-|TRBV19
TGTGCCAGTTCACAGACCTACAATGAGCAGTTCTTC
CASSQTYNEQFF
>TRBD1|TRBJ1-2|-|TRBV27
TGTGCCAGCAGTTTCCGGACAGGGGACTATGGCTACACCTTC
CASSFRTGDYGYTF
>TRBD2|TRBJ2-7|-|TRBV11-3
TGTGCCAGCAGCTTAGAGCGGGGGAACTCCTACGAGCAGTACTTC
CASSLERGNSYEQYF
>-|TRBJ2-1|-|TRBV10-3
TGTGCCATCAGTGTAGGCCAGGGGCCTCCTTCCTACAATGAGCAGTTCTTC
CAISVGQGPPSYNEQFF
>TRBD2|TRBJ2-3|-|TRBV10-2
TGCGCCAGCAGTCCCCTAGCGGGGGGCGCAGATACGCAGTATTTT
CASSPLAGGADTQYF